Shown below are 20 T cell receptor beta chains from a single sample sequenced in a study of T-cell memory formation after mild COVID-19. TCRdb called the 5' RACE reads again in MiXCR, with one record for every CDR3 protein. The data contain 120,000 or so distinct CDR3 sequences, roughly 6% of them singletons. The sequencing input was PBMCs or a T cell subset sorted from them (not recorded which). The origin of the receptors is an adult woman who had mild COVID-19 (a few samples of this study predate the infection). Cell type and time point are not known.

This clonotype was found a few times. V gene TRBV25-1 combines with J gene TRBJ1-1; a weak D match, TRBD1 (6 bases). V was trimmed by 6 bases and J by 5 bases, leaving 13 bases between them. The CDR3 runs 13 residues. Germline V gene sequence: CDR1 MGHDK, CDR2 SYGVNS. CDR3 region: CASRRGGWTEAFF. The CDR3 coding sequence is TGTGCCAGCAGGAGAGGGGGGTGGACTGAAGCTTTCTTT.

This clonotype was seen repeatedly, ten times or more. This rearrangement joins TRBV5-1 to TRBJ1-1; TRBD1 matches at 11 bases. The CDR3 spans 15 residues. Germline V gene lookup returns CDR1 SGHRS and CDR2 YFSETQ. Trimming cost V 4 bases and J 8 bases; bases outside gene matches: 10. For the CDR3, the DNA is TGCGCCAGCAGCCCTTCCGGACAGGGGGCATTGGAAGCTTTCTTT. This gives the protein CASSPSGQGALEAFF.

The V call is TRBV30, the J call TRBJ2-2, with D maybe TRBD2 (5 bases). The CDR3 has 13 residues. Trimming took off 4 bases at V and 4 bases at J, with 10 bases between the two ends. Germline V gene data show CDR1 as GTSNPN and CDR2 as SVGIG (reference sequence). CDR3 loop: CAWNRGSTGELFF. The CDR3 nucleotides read TGTGCCTGGAATCGGGGATCCACCGGGGAGCTGTTTTTT. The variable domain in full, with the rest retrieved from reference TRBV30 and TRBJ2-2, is SQTIHQWPATLVQPVGSPLSLECTVEGTSNPNLYWYRQAAGRGLQLLFYSVGIGQISSEVPQNLSASRPQDRQFILSSKKLLLSDSGFYLCAWNRGSTGELFFGEGSRLTVL.

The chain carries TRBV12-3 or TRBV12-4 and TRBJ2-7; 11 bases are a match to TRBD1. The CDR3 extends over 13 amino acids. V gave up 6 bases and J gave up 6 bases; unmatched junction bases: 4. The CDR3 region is CASSPGQGGEQYF. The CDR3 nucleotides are TGTGCCAGCAGCCCGGGACAGGGGGGCGAGCAGTACTTC.

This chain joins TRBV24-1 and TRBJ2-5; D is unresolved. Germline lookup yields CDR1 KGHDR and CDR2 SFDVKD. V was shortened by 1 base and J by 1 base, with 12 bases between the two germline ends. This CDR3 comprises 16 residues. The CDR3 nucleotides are TGTGCCACCAGTGATTTCTCGGAAGTGGGCCAAGAGACCCAGTACTTC. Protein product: CATSDFSEVGQETQYF.

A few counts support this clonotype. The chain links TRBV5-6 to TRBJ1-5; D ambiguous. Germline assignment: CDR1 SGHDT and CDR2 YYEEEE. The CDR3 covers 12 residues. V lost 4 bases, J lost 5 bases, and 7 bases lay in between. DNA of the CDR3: TGTGCCAGCAGCCTCATGGATCAGCCCCAGCATTTT. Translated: CASSLMDQPQHF.

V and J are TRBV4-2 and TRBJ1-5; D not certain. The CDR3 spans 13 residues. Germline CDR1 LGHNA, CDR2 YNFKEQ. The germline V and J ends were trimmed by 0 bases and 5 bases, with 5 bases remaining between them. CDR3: CASSQDRDQPQHF. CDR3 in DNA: TGTGCCAGCAGCCAAGATAGAGATCAGCCCCAGCATTTT.

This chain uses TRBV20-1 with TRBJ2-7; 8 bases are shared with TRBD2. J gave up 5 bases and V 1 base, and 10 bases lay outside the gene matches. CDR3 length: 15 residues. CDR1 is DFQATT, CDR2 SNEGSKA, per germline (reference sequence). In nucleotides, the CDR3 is TGCAGTGCTAGAGTTTCAGCGGGAGTTTCCCACGAGCAGTACTTC. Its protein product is CSARVSAGVSHEQYF.

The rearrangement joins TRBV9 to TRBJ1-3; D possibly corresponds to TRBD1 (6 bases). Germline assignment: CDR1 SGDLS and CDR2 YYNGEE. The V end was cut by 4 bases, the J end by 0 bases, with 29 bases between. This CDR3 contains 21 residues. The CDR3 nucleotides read TGTGCCAGCAGCCCTTCCCGGGACCCACCTTCGGGGGCTCCCTCTGGAAACACCATATATTTT. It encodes CASSPSRDPPSGAPSGNTIYF.

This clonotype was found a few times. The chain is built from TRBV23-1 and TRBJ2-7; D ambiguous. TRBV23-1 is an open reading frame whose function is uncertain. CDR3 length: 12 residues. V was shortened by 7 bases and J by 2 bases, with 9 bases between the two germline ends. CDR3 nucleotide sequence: TGCGCCAGCATGCGGAGCCCCTACGAGCAGTACTTC. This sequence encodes CASMRSPYEQYF.

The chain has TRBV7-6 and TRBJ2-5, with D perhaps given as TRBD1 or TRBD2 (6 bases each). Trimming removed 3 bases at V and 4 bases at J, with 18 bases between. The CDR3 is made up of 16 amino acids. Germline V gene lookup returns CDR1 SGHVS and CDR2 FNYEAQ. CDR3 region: CASSFYHRVGGETQYF. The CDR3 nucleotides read TGTGCCAGCAGCTTTTACCACAGGGTGGGGGGAGAGACCCAGTACTTC.

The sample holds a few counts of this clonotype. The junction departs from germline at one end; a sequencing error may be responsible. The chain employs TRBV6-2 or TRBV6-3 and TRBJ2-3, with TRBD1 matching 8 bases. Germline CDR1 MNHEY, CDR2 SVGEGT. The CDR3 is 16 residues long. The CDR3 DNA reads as TGTGCCAGCAGTGACTCCGGGACAGGACACACAGATACGCAGTATTTT. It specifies CASSDSGTGHTDTQYF.

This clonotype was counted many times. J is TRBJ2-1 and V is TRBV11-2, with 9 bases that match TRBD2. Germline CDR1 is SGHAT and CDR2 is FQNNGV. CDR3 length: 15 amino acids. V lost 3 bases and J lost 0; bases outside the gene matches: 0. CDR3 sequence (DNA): TGTGCCAGCAGCTTTAGCGGGAGCTCCTACAATGAGCAGTTCTTC. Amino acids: CASSFSGSSYNEQFF. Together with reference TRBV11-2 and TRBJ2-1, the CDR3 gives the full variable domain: EAGVAQSPRYKIIEKRQSVAFWCNPISGHATLYWYQQILGQGPKLLIQFQNNGVVDDSQLPKDRFSAERLKGVDSTLKIQPAKLEDSAVYLCASSFSGSSYNEQFFGPGTRLTVL.

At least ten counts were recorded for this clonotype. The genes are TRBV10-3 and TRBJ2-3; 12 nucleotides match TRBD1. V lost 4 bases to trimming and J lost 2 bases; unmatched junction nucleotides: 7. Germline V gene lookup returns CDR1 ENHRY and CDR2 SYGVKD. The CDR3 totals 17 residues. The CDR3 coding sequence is TGTGCCATCAGTGCAAGCCCGGGACAGGGGGCCACAGATACGCAGTATTTT. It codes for CAISASPGQGATDTQYF.

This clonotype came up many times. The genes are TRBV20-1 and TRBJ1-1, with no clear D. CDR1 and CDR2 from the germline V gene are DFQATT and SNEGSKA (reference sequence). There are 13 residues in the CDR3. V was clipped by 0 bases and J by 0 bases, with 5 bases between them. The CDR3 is CSARDLVNTEAFF. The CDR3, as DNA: TGCAGTGCTAGAGATTTGGTGAACACTGAAGCTTTCTTT.

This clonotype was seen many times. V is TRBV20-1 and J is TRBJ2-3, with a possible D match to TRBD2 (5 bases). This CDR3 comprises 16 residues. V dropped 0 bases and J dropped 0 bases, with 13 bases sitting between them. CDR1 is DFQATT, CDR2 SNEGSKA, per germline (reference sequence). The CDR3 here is CSARDAERSSTDTQYF. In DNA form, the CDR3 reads TGCAGTGCTAGAGATGCGGAGCGGTCCAGCACAGATACGCAGTATTTT.

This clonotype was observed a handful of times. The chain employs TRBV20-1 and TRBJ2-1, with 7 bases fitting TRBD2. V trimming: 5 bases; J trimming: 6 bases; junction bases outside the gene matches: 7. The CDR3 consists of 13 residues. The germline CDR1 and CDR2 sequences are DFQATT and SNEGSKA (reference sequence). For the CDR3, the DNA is TGCAGTGCTGTCTTAGCGGGCCCCAATGAGCAGTTCTTC. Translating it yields CSAVLAGPNEQFF.

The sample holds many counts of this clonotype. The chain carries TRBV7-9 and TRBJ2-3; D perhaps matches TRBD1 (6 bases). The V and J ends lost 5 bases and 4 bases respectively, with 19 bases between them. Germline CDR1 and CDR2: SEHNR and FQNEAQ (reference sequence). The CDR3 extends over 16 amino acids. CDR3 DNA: TGTGCCAGCAGCCCACGTCCCGGGACACGGGCAGATACGCAGTATTTT. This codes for CASSPRPGTRADTQYF.

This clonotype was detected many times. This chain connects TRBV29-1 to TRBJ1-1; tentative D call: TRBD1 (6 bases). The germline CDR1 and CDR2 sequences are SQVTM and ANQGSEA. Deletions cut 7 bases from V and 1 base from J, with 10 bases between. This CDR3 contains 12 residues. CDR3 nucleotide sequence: TGCAGCGCGATGGGACAGAACACTGAAGCTTTCTTT. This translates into CSAMGQNTEAFF.

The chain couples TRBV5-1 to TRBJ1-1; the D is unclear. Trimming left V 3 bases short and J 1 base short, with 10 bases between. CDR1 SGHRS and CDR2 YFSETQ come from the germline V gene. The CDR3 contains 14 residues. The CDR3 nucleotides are TGCGCCAGCAGCTCCGGGCGAGAGAACACTGAAGCTTTCTTT. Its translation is CASSSGRENTEAFF. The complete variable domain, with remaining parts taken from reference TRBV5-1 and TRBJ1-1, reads KAGVTQTPRYLIKTRGQQVTLSCSPISGHRSVSWYQQTPGQGLQFLFEYFSETQRNKGNFPGRFSGRQFSNSRSEMNVSTLELGDSALYLCASSSGRENTEAFFGQGTRLTVV.